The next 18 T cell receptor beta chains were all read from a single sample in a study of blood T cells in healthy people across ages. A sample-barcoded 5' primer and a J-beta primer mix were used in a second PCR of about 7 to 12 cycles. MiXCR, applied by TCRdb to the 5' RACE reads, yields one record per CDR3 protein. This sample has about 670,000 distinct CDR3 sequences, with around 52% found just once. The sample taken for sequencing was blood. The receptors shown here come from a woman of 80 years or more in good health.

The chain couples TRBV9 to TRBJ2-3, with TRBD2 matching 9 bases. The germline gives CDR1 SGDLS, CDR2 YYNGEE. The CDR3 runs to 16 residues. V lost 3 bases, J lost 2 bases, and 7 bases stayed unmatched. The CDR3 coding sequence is TGTGCCAGCAGCGCCTTGACTAGCGGACTCACAGATACGCAGTATTTT. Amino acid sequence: CASSALTSGLTDTQYF.

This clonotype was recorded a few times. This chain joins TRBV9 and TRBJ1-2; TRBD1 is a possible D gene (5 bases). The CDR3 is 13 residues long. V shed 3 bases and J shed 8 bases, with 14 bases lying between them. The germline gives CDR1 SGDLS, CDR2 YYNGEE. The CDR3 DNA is TGTGCCAGCAGCGCCCGGACACAAACGGGCTACACCTTC. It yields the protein CASSARTQTGYTF.

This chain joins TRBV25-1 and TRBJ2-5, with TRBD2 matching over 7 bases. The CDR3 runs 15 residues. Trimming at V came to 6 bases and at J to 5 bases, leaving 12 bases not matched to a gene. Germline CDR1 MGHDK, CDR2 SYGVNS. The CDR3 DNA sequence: TGTGCCAGCAGCTTACTAGCGAAGGGAGGGGAGACCCAGTACTTC. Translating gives CASSLLAKGGETQYF.

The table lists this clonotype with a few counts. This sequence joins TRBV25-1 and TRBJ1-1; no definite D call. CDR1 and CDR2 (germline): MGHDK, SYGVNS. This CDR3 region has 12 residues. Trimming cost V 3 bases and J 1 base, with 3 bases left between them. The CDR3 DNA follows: TGTGCCAGCAGTGATCCGAACACTGAAGCTTTCTTT. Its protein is CASSDPNTEAFF. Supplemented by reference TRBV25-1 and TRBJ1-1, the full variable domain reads EADIYQTPRYLVIGTGKKITLECSQTMGHDKMYWYQQDPGMELHLIHYSYGVNSTEKGDLSSESTVSRIRTEHFPLTLESARPSHTSQYLCASSDPNTEAFFGQGTRLTVV.

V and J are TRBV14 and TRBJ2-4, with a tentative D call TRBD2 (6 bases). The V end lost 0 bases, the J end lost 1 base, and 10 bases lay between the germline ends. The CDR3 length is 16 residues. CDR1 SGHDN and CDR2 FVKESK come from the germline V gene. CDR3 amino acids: CASSQDAGTAKNIQYF. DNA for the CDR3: TGTGCCAGCAGCCAAGATGCGGGGACGGCCAAAAACATTCAGTACTTC.

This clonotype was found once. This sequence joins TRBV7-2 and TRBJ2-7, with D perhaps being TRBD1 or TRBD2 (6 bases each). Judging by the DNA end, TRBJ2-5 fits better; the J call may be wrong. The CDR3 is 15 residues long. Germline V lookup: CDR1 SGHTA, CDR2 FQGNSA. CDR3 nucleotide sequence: TGTGCCAGCAGCACGGTAGGGGGGATTCAAGAGACCCAGTACTTC. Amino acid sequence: CASSTVGGIQETQYF.

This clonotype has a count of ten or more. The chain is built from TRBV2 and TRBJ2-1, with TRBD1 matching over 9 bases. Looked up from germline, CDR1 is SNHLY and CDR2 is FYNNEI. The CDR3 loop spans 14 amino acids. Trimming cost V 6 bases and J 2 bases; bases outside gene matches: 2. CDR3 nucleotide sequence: TGTGCCAGCAGGACAGGGGGGCCCTACAATGAGCAGTTCTTC. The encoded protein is CASRTGGPYNEQFF.

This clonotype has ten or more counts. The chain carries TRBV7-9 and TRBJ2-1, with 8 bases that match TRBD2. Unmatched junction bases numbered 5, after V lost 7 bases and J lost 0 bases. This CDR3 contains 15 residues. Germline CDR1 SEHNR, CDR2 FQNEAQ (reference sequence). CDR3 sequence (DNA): TGTGCCAGCAATCCCGGGAGGGCCTCCTACAATGAGCAGTTCTTC. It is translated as CASNPGRASYNEQFF.

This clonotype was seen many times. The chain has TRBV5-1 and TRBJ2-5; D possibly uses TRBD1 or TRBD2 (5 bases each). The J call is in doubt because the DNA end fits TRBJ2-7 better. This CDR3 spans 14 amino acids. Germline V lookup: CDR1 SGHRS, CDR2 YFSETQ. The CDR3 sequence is CASSLGTMGVEQYF. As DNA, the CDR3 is TGCGCCAGCAGCTTGGGGACCATGGGGGTCGAGCAGTACTTC.

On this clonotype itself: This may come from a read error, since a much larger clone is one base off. The CDR3 reads CASSPQGPYSEQYF. The CDR3 DNA is TGTGCCAGCTCACCACAGGGGCCCTACAGTGAGCAGTACTTC. V and J are TRBV18 and TRBJ2-5; D is possibly TRBD1 (5 bases). Trimming shortened V by 1 base and J by 11 bases, and 17 bases separated the two germline ends. The CDR3 sequence is 14 residues long. Germline values: CDR1 KGHSH, CDR2 LQKENI.

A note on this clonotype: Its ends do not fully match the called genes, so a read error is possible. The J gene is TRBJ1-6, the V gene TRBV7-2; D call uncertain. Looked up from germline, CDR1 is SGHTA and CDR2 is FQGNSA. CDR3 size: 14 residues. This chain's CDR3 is CACSFWGDNSPLHF. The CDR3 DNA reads TGTGCCTGCAGCTTTTGGGGTGATAATTCACCCCTCCACTTT.

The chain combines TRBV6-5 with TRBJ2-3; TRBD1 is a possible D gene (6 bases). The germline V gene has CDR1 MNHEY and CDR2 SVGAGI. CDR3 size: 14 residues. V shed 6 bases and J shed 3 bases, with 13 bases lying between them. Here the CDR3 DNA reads TGTGCCAGCAGAACAGGGACCCCGACAGATACGCAGTATTTT. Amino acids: CASRTGTPTDTQYF.

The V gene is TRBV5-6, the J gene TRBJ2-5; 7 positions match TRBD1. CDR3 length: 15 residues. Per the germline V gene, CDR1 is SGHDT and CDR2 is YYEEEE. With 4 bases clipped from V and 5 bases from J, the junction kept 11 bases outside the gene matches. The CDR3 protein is CASSKTQGYGETQYF. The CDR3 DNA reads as TGTGCCAGCAGCAAAACACAGGGGTACGGGGAGACCCAGTACTTC.

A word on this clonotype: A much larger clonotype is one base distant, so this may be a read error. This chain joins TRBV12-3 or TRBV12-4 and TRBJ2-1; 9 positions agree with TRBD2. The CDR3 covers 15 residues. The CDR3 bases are TGTGCCAGCGAGGAAGGAGCGGGAGGTTACAATGAGCAGGTCTTC. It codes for CASEEGAGGYNEQVF.

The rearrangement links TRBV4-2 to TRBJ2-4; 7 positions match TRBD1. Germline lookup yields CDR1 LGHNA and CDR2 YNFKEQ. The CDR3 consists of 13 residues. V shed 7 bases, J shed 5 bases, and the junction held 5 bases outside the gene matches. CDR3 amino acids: CASTRQGENIQYF. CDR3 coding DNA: TGTGCCAGCACCCGACAGGGAGAAAACATTCAGTACTTC.

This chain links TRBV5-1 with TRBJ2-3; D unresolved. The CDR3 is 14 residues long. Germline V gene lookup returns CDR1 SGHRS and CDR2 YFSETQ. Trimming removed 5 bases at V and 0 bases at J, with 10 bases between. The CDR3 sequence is CASSMWASTDTQYF. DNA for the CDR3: TGCGCCAGCAGTATGTGGGCCAGCACAGATACGCAGTATTTT. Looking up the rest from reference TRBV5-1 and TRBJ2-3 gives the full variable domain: KAGVTQTPRYLIKTRGQQVTLSCSPISGHRSVSWYQQTPGQGLQFLFEYFSETQRNKGNFPGRFSGRQFSNSRSEMNVSTLELGDSALYLCASSMWASTDTQYFGPGTRLTVL.

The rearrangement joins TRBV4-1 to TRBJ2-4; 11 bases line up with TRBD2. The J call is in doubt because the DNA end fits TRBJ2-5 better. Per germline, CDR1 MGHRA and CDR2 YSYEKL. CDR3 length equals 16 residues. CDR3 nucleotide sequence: TGCGCCAGCAGCCAACCGGGACTAGCGGACCAAGAGACCCAGTACTTC. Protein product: CASSQPGLADQETQYF.

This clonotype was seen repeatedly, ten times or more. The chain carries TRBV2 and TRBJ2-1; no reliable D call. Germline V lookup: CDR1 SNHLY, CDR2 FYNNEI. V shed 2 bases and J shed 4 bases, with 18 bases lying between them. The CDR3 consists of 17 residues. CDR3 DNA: TGTGCCAGCAGTGAATCCCAGACCCACGCGCGGTACAATGAGCAGTTCTTC. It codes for CASSESQTHARYNEQFF.